This entry lists 25 T cell receptor beta chains sequenced from one sample in a study of T-cell memory formation after mild COVID-19. TCRdb analysed the 5' RACE reads with MiXCR anew, one entry per CDR3 protein. The table includes about 400,000 distinct CDR3 sequences, 20% to 30% detected once. What was sequenced was PBMCs or a T cell subset sorted from them (not recorded which). These receptors were taken from an adult woman who had mild COVID-19 (a few samples of this study predate the infection). Cell type and time point are not known.

This clonotype was recorded a few times. This chain joins TRBV6-2 or TRBV6-3 and TRBJ2-5; the match to TRBD1 covers 9 bases. The CDR3 sequence is 16 residues long. Losses at the gene ends were 6 bases for V and 6 bases for J; bases not matched to a gene: 14. Germline values: CDR1 MNHEY, CDR2 SVGEGT. CDR3 DNA sequence: TGTGCCAGCAGCCTTTTTCCCACAGGGGGCGCGAAGACCCAGTACTTC. Protein product: CASSLFPTGGAKTQYF.

The rearrangement links TRBV24-1 to TRBJ2-3; TRBD2 matches 12 bases. The CDR3 spans 17 residues. Germline V lookup: CDR1 KGHDR, CDR2 SFDVKD. Trimming took 0 bases from V and 4 from J; bases not matched to a gene: 4. In DNA form, the CDR3 reads TGTGCCACCAGTGATTTGGCGACTAGCGGGAGTTCAGATACGCAGTATTTT. This sequence encodes CATSDLATSGSSDTQYF.

A few counts support this clonotype. This chain links TRBV29-1 with TRBJ2-3, with TRBD1 as a possible D gene (6 bases). The germline CDR1 and CDR2 sequences are SQVTM and ANQGSEA. V dropped 1 base and J dropped 3 bases, with 11 bases sitting between them. This CDR3 has 14 amino acids. The CDR3 coding sequence is TGCAGCGTTGAAGGGCAGGGGATGACAGATACGCAGTATTTT. The encoded protein is CSVEGQGMTDTQYF.

V and J are TRBV6-5 and TRBJ2-5; D is undetermined. Trimming removed 0 bases from V and 2 bases from J, with 13 bases in between. Per the germline V gene, CDR1 is MNHEY and CDR2 is SVGAGI. This CDR3 is 16 amino acids long. The CDR3 sequence is CASSYSFAEFQETQYF. The CDR3 bases are TGTGCCAGCAGTTACTCGTTTGCGGAATTTCAAGAGACCCAGTACTTC.

The rearrangement links TRBV5-6 to TRBJ2-7; no clear D gene. This CDR3 is 14 amino acids long. V was clipped by 4 bases and J by 3 bases, with 14 bases between them. CDR1 SGHDT and CDR2 YYEEEE come from the germline V gene. CDR3 DNA sequence: TGTGCCAGCAGCCCCTTCATGGGCGGCTACGAGCAGTACTTC. Translating it yields CASSPFMGGYEQYF. The complete variable domain, with remaining parts taken from reference TRBV5-6 and TRBJ2-7, reads DAGVTQSPTHLIKTRGQQVTLRCSPKSGHDTVSWYQQALGQGPQFIFQYYEEEERQRGNFPDRFSGHQFPNYSSELNVNALLLGDSALYLCASSPFMGGYEQYFGPGTRLTVT.

This sequence joins TRBV6-1 and TRBJ1-2; possibly TRBD1 for D (5 bases). Trimming removed 1 base from V and 7 bases from J, with 19 bases in between. The CDR3 extends over 16 amino acids. Germline V gene sequence: CDR1 MNHNS, CDR2 SASEGT. In nucleotides, the CDR3 is TGTGCCAGCAGTGAAGGGGGCCCCACCCCCCTGGGTGGCTACACCTTC. As protein: CASSEGGPTPLGGYTF.

This clonotype was seen repeatedly, ten times or more. The gene calls are TRBV12-3 or TRBV12-4 and TRBJ2-2, with D perhaps given as TRBD1 or TRBD2 (5 bases each). The CDR3 consists of 13 residues. The V end lost 3 bases, the J end lost 6 bases, and 8 bases lay between the germline ends. Written as DNA, the CDR3 is TGTGCCAGCAGTTTGGTGGGGGCCGGGGAGCTGTTTTTT. Encoded protein: CASSLVGAGELFF.

The chain recombines TRBV20-1 with TRBJ1-1, with TRBD1 identical over 9 bases. J gave up 6 bases and V 4 bases, and 12 bases lay outside the gene matches. The germline CDR1 and CDR2 sequences are DFQATT and SNEGSKA (reference sequence). The CDR3 covers 15 residues. The CDR3 protein is CSAMGTGRPFAEAFF. The CDR3 bases are TGCAGTGCTATGGGGACAGGGAGGCCCTTTGCTGAAGCTTTCTTT.

This clonotype came up a few times. This chain joins TRBV29-1 and TRBJ2-5; D unresolved. Trimming took 2 bases from V and 0 from J, leaving 13 bases between them. In germline, CDR1 is SQVTM, CDR2 ANQGSEA. The CDR3 is 15 amino acids. CDR3: CSVEPNSWYQETQYF. The CDR3 DNA sequence: TGCAGCGTTGAACCCAATTCCTGGTACCAAGAGACCCAGTACTTC.

The chain is built from TRBV10-3 and TRBJ2-7, with 7 bases identical to TRBD1. CDR1 ENHRY and CDR2 SYGVKD come from the germline V gene. The CDR3 runs 16 residues. V shed 0 bases and J 0 bases; nucleotides not matched to a gene: 5. CDR3 sequence: CAISESFRGSSYEQYF. The CDR3 DNA is TGTGCCATCAGTGAGTCGTTCAGGGGGAGCTCCTACGAGCAGTACTTC.

The chain employs TRBV18 and TRBJ2-7; maybe TRBD1 (5 bases). The CDR3 is 15 amino acids. From germline, CDR1 is KGHSH and CDR2 LQKENI. Deletions cut 0 bases from V and 2 bases from J, with 11 bases between. CDR3 sequence (DNA): TGTGCCAGCTCACCACCCCAGGGATCGACCTACGAGCAGTACTTC. Protein sequence: CASSPPQGSTYEQYF.

This clonotype was counted between two and nine times. The chain has TRBV20-1 and TRBJ1-1; TRBD1 matches at 7 bases. Trimming removed 0 bases from V and 1 base from J; junction bases left unmatched: 8. The CDR3 runs 16 residues. The V gene's germline CDR1 is DFQATT and CDR2 SNEGSKA (reference sequence). The CDR3 DNA sequence: TGCAGTGCTAGAGATCCCCCGGGACAGACGAACACTGAAGCTTTCTTT. It yields the protein CSARDPPGQTNTEAFF.

This clonotype was found a few times. The genes are TRBV5-1 and TRBJ1-1, with 10 bases that match TRBD1. Germline CDR1 and CDR2: SGHRS and YFSETQ. The CDR3 runs to 14 residues. The trim removed 4 bases at V and 11 bases at J, leaving 11 bases unmatched. This chain's CDR3 is CASSPPDRGDVAFF. The CDR3 region has the DNA TGCGCCAGCAGCCCTCCGGACAGGGGGGATGTCGCTTTCTTT.

The chain uses TRBV3-1 and TRBJ2-1; 9 nucleotides align to TRBD2. The CDR3 loop spans 16 amino acids. Germline V gene data show CDR1 as LGHDT and CDR2 as YNNKEL (reference sequence). Unmatched junction bases numbered 12, after V lost 10 bases and J lost 2 bases. DNA for the CDR3: TGTGCCACCATGCTAGCGGGAAGGTATCCCTACAATGAGCAGTTCTTC. Protein product: CATMLAGRYPYNEQFF.

In this sample, this clonotype turned up a few times. This rearrangement joins TRBV7-8 to TRBJ1-2; D call uncertain. CDR1 and CDR2 (germline): SGHVS, FQNEAQ. This CDR3 is 13 amino acids long. V lost 1 base and J 4 bases, leaving 7 bases between the germline ends. In nucleotides, the CDR3 is TGTGCCAGCAGCTTAGGAGGGCCCTATGGCTACACCTTC. Protein: CASSLGGPYGYTF.

The sample holds many counts of this clonotype. The chain employs TRBV5-1 and TRBJ2-1; 7 bases are shared with TRBD2. V was clipped by 5 bases and J by 0 bases; unmatched bases: 2. Germline CDR1 is SGHRS and CDR2 is YFSETQ. The CDR3 runs to 14 residues. CDR3 bases: TGCGCCAGCAGTCCGGGGGGCTCCTACAATGAGCAGTTCTTC. It specifies CASSPGGSYNEQFF.

This clonotype was seen only a few times. The rearrangement uses TRBV3-1 and TRBJ2-7; D gene uncertain. CDR1 is LGHDT, CDR2 YNNKEL, per germline (reference sequence). V lost 0 bases and J lost 2, with 8 bases in between. CDR3 length: 14 amino acids. The DNA of the CDR3 is TGTGCCAGCAGCCAAGAACACATTACCTACGAGCAGTACTTC. This sequence encodes CASSQEHITYEQYF.

The chain combines TRBV27 with TRBJ2-3; D may match TRBD1 or TRBD2 (5 bases each). V lost 7 bases to trimming and J lost 4 bases, with 15 bases between them. Germline assignment: CDR1 MNHEY and CDR2 SMNVEV (reference sequence). This CDR3 comprises 14 residues. The CDR3 sequence: CASMRGDKSDTQYF. CDR3 sequence (DNA): TGTGCCAGCATGAGGGGAGATAAGTCAGATACGCAGTATTTT.

A few counts support this clonotype. The CDR3 nucleotides are TGTGCCATCACCCAGCGGGAGAGAGGCACAGATACGCAGTATTTT. Translation: CAITQRERGTDTQYF. The chain links TRBV10-3 to TRBJ2-3, with 8 bases fitting TRBD2. Germline assignment: CDR1 ENHRY and CDR2 SYGVKD. This CDR3 is built from 15 residues. V trimming: 7 bases; J trimming: 1 base; junction bases outside the gene matches: 7.

This clonotype has just a few counts. One end of the junction varies from germline; a read error may be responsible. The chain recombines TRBV7-9 with TRBJ2-1; the match to TRBD2 covers 8 bases. There are 16 residues in the CDR3. CDR1 is SEHNR, CDR2 FQNEAQ, per germline (reference sequence). The chain's CDR3 is CASSPMTGGPYDEQFF. The CDR3 DNA follows: TGTGCCAGCAGCCCAATGACGGGAGGGCCCTACGATGAGCAGTTCTTC.

The J gene is TRBJ2-4, the V gene TRBV6-5, with 10 bases lining up with TRBD2. J gave up 4 bases and V 0 bases, and 12 bases lay outside the gene matches. From germline, CDR1 is MNHEY and CDR2 SVGAGI. The CDR3 extends over 19 amino acids. This CDR3 is CASSYSSGVSSGSKNIQYF. The CDR3 region has the DNA TGTGCCAGCAGTTACTCGAGCGGGGTGTCTAGCGGGAGTAAAAACATTCAGTACTTC.

The table lists this clonotype with a few counts. The rearrangement links TRBV5-1 to TRBJ2-1, with D perhaps TRBD1 (5 bases). In germline, CDR1 is SGHRS, CDR2 YFSETQ. This CDR3 has 17 amino acids. V lost 0 bases to trimming and J lost 1 base, with 14 bases between them. The CDR3 loop is CASSLANGRDSYNEQFF. The DNA of the CDR3 is TGCGCCAGCAGCTTGGCCAATGGCAGGGATTCCTACAATGAGCAGTTCTTC.

This chain links TRBV2 with TRBJ2-7; D unclear. V lost 8 bases and J lost 7, with 21 bases in between. This CDR3 contains 14 residues. Germline V gene sequence: CDR1 SNHLY, CDR2 FYNNEI. The CDR3 sequence: CASRVDGASWEQYF. CDR3 nucleotides: TGTGCCAGCCGTGTGGACGGTGCCTCGTGGGAGCAGTACTTC.

The chain employs TRBV4-1 and TRBJ1-2; D gene ambiguous. Per the germline V gene, CDR1 is MGHRA and CDR2 is YSYEKL. Trimming took off 5 bases at V and 8 bases at J, with 15 bases between the two ends. This CDR3 comprises 13 residues. The CDR3 here is CASSFTSMGGYTF. CDR3 DNA sequence: TGCGCCAGCAGCTTCACCTCGATGGGGGGCTACACCTTC.

The chain couples TRBV6-2 or TRBV6-3 to TRBJ2-1; D gene uncertain. V was shortened by 3 bases and J by 9 bases, with 6 bases between the two germline ends. Germline CDR1 and CDR2: MNHEY and SVGEGT. The CDR3 totals 11 residues. The CDR3 DNA reads as TGTGCCAGCAGTTATCACGCTGAGCAGTTCTTC. Protein product: CASSYHAEQFF.